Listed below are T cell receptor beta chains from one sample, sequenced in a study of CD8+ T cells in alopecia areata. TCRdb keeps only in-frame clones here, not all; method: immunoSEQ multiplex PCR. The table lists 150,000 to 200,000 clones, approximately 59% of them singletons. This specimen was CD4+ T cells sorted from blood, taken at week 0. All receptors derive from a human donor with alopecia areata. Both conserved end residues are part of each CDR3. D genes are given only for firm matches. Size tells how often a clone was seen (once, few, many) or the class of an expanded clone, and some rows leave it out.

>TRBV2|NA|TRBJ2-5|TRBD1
CASIRDRGQWKYF
TGTGCCAGCATCCGGGACAGGGGCCAATGGAAGTACTTC
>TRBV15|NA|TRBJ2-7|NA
CATSRDIIREQYF
TGTGCCACCAGCAGAGATATCATCCGGGAGCAGTACTTC
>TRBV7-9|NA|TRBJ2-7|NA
CASSLTPGFYEQYF
TGTGCCAGCAGCTTAACTCCAGGGTTCTACGAGCAGTACTTC
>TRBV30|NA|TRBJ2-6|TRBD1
CAWSPGTGAGANVLTF
TGTGCCTGGAGTCCCGGAACAGGGGCTGGGGCCAACGTCCTGACTTTC
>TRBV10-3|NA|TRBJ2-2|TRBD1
CAIMGQGRTGELFF
TGTGCCATCATGGGACAGGGACGCACCGGGGAGCTGTTTTTT
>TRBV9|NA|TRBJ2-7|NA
CASSVGQSSSYEQYF
TGTGCCAGCAGCGTAGGGCAGTCGAGCTCCTACGAGCAGTACTTC
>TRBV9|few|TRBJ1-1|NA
CASSVDRDTEAFF
TGTGCCAGCAGCGTAGACAGGGACACTGAAGCTTTCTTT
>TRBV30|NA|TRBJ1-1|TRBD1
CAWKYRGITEAFF
TGTGCCTGGAAGTACAGGGGGATCACTGAAGCTTTCTTT
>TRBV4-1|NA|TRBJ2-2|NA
CASSRDRTRGGELFF
TGCGCCAGCAGCCGAGACCGGACCCGTGGCGGGGAGCTGTTTTTT
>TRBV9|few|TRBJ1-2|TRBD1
CASSAGQGSYGYTF
TGTGCCAGCAGCGCGGGACAGGGGAGCTATGGCTACACCTTC
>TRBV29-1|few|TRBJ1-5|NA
CSVGGQQGGNQPQHF
TGCAGCGTTGGGGGGCAGCAGGGCGGCAATCAGCCCCAGCATTTT
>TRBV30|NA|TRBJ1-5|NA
CAWSVLQGSQPQHF
TGTGCCTGGAGTGTCCTACAGGGCAGTCAGCCCCAGCATTTT
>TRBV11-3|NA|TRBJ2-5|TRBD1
CASSLAFGTGGIETQYF
TGTGCCAGCAGCTTGGCATTCGGGACAGGGGGCATAGAGACCCAGTACTTC
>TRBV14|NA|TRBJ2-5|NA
CASSLQETQYF
TGTGCCAGCAGCCTACAAGAGACCCAGTACTTC
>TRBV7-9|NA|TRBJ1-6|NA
CASSFSSDNSPLHF
TGTGCCAGCAGCTTCTCATCAGATAATTCACCCCTCCACTTT
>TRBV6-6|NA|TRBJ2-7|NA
CASSYSTPYEQYF
TGTGCCAGCAGTTACTCGACCCCCTACGAGCAGTACTTC
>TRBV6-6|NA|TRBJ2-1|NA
CASSYPGDEQFF
TGTGCCAGCAGTTACCCGGGGGATGAGCAGTTCTTC
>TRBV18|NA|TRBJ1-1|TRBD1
CASSPTGGREAFF
TGTGCCAGCTCACCAACAGGGGGCCGTGAAGCTTTCTTT
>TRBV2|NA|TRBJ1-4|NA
CASGAGTNEKLFF
TGTGCCAGCGGGGCAGGGACCAATGAAAAACTGTTTTTT
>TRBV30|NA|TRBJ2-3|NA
CASRPAGPTDTQYF
TGTGCCTCGCGGCCCGCAGGACCCACAGATACGCAGTATTTT
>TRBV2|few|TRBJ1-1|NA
CASSEAGSRTEAFF
TGTGCCAGCAGTGAAGCGGGGAGCAGGACTGAAGCTTTCTTT
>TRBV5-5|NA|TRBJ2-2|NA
CASSLDTGINRELFF
TGTGCCAGCAGCTTGGACACTGGAATAAACCGGGAGCTGTTTTTT